The sequence of this TCR beta chain was determined in a study of T cells in Graves' hyperthyroidism and ophthalmopathy. About the study: Peripheral blood was drawn at first diagnosis, prior to all treatment. Study observations and caveats: From stable hyperthyroidism, ophthalmopathy was separated by a 13 V-J model.

There were TCR beta CDR3 regions amplified from RNA transcripts. The TCR CDR3 was amplified in a first-round RT-PCR using the HTBI primer set. From the multiplex PCR reads, TCRdb called clonotypes with MiXCR, one entry per CDR3 protein. The table includes roughly 400,000 distinct CDR3 sequences, 11% to 15% detected once. The J segment lost 6 bases and the V segment lost 5 bases, leaving 5 bases of the junction unmatched. The length of the CDR3 is 14 residues. The germline V gene has CDR1 MNHEY and CDR2 SMNVEV (reference sequence). This clonotype has ten or more counts. Its antigen is currently unknown.

The genes are TRBV27 and TRBJ1-5; 9 nucleotides align to TRBD1. Specimen: blood. The receptor was derived from a man aged 50-60 years with Graves' ophthalmopathy. CDR3 amino acids: CASSLGTGIQPQHF. The CDR3 nucleotides read TGTGCCAGCAGTCTAGGGACAGGGATTCAGCCCCAGCATTTT.